The entry below gives a single T cell receptor beta chain sequence along with its context. This table comes from immunoSEQ multiplex PCR, and its TCRdb copy is limited to in-frame clones, with some not included. The sample contains some 60,000 clones, around 88% of which appear only once. Germline trimming cut 1 base from V and 8 bases from J; bases unmatched to any gene: 7. CDR3 length: 15 amino acids. The germline V gene has CDR1 SGHRS and CDR2 YFSETQ. The data were obtained in a study of blood T cell repertoires in COVID-19. Overall study context: The samples span acute and convalescent COVID-19 from the United States, Italy and Spain.

Material: peripheral blood. The V call is TRBV5-1, the J call TRBJ1-4, with TRBD1 identical over 8 bases. The TCR comes from a man in his sixties with acute or convalescent COVID-19. The CDR3 bases are TGCGCCAGCAGCTTGTTGACAGGGGAAAGGGAAAAACTGTTTTTT. Translated, it gives CASSLLTGEREKLFF.